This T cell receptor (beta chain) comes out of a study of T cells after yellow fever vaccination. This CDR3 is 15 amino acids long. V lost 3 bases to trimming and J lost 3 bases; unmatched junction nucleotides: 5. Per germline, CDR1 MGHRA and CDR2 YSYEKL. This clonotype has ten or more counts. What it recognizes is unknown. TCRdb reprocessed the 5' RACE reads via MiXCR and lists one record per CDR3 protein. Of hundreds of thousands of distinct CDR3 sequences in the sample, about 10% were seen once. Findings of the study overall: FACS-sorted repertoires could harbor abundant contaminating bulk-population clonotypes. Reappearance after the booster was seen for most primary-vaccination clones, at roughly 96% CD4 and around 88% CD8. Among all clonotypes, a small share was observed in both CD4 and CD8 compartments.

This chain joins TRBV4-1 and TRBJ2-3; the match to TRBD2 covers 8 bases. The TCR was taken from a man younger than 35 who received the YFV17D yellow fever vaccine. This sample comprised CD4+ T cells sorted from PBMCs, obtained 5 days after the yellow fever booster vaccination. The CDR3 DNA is TGCGCCAGCAGCCAGTTGGGACTAGATACAGATACGCAGTATTTT. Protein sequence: CASSQLGLDTDTQYF.